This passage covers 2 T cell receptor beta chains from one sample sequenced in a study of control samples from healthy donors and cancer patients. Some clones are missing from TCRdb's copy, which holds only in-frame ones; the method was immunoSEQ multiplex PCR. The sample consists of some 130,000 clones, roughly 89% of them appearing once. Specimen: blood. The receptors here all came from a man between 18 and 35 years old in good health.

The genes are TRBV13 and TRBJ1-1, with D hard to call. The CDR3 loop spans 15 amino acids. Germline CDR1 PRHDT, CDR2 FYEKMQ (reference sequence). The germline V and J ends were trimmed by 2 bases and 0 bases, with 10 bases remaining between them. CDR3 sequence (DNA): TGTGCCAGCAGCTTAAGGGTGGGCATGAACACTGAAGCTTTCTTT. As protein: CASSLRVGMNTEAFF.

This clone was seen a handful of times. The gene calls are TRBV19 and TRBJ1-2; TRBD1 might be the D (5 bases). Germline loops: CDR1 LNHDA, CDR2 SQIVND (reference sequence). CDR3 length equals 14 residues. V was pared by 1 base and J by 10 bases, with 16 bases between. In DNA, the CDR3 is TGTGCCAGTAGTATAGGTCGTGCTTTGGGGGACTACACCTTC. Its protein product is CASSIGRALGDYTF.